The entry that follows covers one T cell receptor beta chain sequence. The antigen remains unidentified. This entry belongs to a study of response to subunit inactivated influenza vaccine. Findings of the study overall: There was a suggestion from the authors that each seasonal influenza vaccination recruits few new T cells.

One entry per CDR3 protein results from TCRdb running MiXCR on the RT-PCR reads. The profile shows some 480,000 distinct CDR3 sequences, approximately 11% of them singletons. The V end lost 1 base, the J end lost 9 bases, and 16 bases lay between the germline ends. The CDR3 contains 15 residues. Germline V CDR1 and CDR2: MGHDK, SYGVNS. The sequence was collected from a man aged 50-59 years who received an inactivated influenza vaccine. Sequences were derived from PBMCs from blood, sampled about 6 weeks after vaccination. The chain is built from TRBV25-1 and TRBJ2-1; D is uncertain. The CDR3 loop reads CASSEFLLPSSEQFF. CDR3 nucleotide sequence: TGTGCCAGCAGTGAATTCCTATTGCCCAGTAGTGAGCAGTTCTTC.